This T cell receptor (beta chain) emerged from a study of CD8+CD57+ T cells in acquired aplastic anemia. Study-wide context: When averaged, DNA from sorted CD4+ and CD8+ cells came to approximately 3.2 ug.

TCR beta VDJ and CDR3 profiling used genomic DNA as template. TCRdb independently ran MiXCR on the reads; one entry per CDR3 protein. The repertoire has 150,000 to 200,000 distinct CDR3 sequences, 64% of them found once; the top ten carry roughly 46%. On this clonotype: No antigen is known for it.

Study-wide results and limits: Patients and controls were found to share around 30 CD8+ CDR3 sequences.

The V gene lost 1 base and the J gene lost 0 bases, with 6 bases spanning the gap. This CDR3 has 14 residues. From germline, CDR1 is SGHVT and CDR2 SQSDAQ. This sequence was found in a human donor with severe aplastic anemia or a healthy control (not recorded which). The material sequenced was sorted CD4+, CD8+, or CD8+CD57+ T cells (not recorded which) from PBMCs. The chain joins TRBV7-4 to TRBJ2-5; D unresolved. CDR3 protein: CASSLEGNQETQYF. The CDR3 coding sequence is TGTGCCAGCAGCTTAGAGGGCAACCAAGAGACCCAGTACTTC. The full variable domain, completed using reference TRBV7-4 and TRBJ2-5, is GAGVSQSPRYKVAKRGRDVALRCDSISGHVTLYWYRQTLGQGSEVLTYSQSDAQRDKSGRPSGRFSAERPERSVSTLKIQRTEQGDSAVYLCASSLEGNQETQYFGPGTRLLVL.